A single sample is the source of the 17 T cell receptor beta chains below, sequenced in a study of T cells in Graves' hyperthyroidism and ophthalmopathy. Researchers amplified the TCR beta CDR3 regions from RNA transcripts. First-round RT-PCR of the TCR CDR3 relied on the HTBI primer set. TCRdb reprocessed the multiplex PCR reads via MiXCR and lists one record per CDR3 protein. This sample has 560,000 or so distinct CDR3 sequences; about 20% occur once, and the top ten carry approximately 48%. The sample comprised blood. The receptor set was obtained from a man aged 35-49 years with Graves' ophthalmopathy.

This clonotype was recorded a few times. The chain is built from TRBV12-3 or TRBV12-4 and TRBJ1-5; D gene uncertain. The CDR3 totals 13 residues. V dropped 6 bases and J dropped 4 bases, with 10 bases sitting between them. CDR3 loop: CASRPDGNQPQHF. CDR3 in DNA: TGTGCCAGCAGACCCGACGGAAATCAGCCCCAGCATTTT.

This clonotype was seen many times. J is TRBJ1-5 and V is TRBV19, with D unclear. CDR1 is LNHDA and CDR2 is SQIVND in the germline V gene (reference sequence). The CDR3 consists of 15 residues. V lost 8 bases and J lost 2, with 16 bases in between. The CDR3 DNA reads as TGTGCCAGTGCCCAGAGGCACGATCGCAATCAGCCCCAGCATTTT. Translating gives CASAQRHDRNQPQHF.

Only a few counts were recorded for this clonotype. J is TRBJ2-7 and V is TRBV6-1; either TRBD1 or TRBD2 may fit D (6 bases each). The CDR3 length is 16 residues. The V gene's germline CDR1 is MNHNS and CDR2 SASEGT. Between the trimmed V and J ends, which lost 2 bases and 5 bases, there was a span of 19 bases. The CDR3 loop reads CASSEPQVGAGHEQYF. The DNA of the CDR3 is TGTGCCAGCAGTGAACCCCAGGTGGGGGCGGGGCACGAGCAGTACTTC.

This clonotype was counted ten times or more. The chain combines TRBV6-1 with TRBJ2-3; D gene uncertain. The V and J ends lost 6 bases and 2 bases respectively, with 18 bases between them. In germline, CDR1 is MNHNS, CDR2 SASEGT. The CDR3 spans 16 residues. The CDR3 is CASSLEVGGITDTQYF. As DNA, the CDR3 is TGTGCCAGCAGCCTTGAAGTGGGCGGAATCACAGATACGCAGTATTTT.

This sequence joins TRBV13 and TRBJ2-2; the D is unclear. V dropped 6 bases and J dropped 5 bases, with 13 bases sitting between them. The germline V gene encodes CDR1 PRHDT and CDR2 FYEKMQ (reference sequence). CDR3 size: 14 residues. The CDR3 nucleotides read TGTGCCAGCAGGCCCACCCTTACGACCGGGGAGCTGTTTTTT. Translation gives CASRPTLTTGELFF.

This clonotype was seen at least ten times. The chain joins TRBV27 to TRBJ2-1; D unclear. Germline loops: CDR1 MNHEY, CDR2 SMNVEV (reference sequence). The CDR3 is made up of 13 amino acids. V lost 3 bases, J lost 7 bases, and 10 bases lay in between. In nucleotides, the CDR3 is TGTGCCAGCAGTTTGGACGTTCCGAATGAGCAGTTCTTC. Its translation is CASSLDVPNEQFF.

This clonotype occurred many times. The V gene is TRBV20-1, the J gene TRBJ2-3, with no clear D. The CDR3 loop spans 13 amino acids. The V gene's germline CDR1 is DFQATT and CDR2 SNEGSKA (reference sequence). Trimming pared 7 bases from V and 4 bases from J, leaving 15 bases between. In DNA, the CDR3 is TGCAGTGTACTCGCGATCGGATCAGATACGCAGTATTTT. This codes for CSVLAIGSDTQYF.

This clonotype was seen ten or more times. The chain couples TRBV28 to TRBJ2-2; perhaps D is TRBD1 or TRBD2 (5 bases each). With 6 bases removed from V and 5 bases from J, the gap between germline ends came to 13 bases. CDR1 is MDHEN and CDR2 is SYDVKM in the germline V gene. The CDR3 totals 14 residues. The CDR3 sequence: CASRPGPLTGELFF. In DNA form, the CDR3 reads TGTGCCAGCAGACCGGGACCCCTAACCGGGGAGCTGTTTTTT.

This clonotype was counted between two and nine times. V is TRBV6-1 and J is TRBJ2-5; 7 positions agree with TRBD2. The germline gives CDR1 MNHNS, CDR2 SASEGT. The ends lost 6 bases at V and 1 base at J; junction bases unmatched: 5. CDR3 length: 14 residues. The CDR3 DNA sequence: TGTGCCAGCAGCTCCGGGACTATCCAAGAGACCCAGTACTTC. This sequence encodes CASSSGTIQETQYF.

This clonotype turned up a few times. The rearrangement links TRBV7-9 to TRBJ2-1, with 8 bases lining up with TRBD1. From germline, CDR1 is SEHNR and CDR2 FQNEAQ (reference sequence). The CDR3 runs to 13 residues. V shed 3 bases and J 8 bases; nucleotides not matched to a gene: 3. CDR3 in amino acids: CASSLDREHEQFF. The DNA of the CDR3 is TGTGCCAGCAGCTTGGACAGGGAACATGAGCAGTTCTTC.

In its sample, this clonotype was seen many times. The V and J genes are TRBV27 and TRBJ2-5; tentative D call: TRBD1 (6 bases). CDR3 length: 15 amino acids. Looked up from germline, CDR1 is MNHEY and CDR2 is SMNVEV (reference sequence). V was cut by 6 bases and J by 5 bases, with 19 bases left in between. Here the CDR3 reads CASSPGQTGRETQYF. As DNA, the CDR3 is TGTGCCAGCAGCCCCGGACAGACGGGACGGGAGACCCAGTACTTC.

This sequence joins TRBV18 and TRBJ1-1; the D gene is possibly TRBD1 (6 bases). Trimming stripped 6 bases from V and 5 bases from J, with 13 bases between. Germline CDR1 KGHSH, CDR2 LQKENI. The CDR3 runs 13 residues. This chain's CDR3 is CASSTNQGTEAFF. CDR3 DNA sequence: TGTGCCAGCTCCACTAACCAGGGGACTGAAGCTTTCTTT.

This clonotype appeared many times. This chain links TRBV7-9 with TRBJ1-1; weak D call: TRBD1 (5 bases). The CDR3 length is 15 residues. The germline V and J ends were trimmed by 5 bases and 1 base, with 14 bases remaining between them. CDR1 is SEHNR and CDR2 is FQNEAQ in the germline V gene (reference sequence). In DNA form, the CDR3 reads TGTGCCAGCAGCCGCGACAACACAGGGAACACTGAAGCTTTCTTT. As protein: CASSRDNTGNTEAFF.

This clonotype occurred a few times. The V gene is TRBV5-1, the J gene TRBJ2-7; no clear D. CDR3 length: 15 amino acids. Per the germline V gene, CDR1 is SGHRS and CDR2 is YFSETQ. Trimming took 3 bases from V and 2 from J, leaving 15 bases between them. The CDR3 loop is CASSSGSGGAYEQYF. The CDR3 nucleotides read TGCGCCAGCAGCTCAGGTTCAGGTGGGGCCTACGAGCAGTACTTC.

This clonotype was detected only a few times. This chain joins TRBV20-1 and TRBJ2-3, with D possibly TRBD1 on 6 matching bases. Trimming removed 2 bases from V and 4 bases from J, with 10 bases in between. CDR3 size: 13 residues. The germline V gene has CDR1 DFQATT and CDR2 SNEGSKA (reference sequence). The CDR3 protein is CSARRGWADTQYF. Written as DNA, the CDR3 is TGCAGTGCTAGAAGGGGGTGGGCAGATACGCAGTATTTT.

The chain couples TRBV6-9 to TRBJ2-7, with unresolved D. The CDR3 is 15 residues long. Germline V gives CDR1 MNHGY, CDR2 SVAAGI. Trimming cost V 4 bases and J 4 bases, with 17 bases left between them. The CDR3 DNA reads TGTGCCAGCAGTTTATGGACGGACCCGGCTTACGAGCAGTACTTC. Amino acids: CASSLWTDPAYEQYF.

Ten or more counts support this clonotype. The CDR3 loop is CASSLHKWGGPPGGEQFF. The CDR3 DNA reads TGTGCCAGCAGTTTACACAAATGGGGGGGCCCCCCAGGGGGGGAGCAGTTCTTC. The chain joins TRBV28 to TRBJ2-1, with D perhaps TRBD1 or TRBD2 (7 bases each). Trimming shortened V by 2 bases and J by 10 bases, and 27 bases separated the two germline ends. The germline V gene encodes CDR1 MDHEN and CDR2 SYDVKM. This CDR3 region has 18 residues.